The subject of this entry is one T cell receptor beta chain. Antigen: not known. This sample was included in a study of post-analysis software for immune sequencing data. Researchers reported that TCR beta cDNA libraries carried unique molecular identifiers. One entry per CDR3 protein results from TCRdb running MiXCR on the PCR reads. Counted here are 750,000 to 950,000 distinct CDR3 sequences, about 50% occurring once; the ten biggest clones make up roughly 4.4%. Germline CDR1 is LGHNA and CDR2 is YNFKEQ. The CDR3 spans 18 residues. V was pared by 1 base and J by 2 bases, with 20 bases between. General observations from the study: Analysis by F measure revealed that same-batch samples clustered strongly together. Controls had significantly higher normalized Chao1 diversity than multiple sclerosis patients. Controls showed lower frequencies than patients for roughly five TRBV segments, and TRBV5-6, TRBV5-1 and TRBV20-1 were among these.

The specimen was blood. The TCR sequence derives from a girl aged 5 to 17 with multiple sclerosis. This chain links TRBV4-2 with TRBJ2-5; no firm D call. DNA for the CDR3: TGTGCCAGCAGCCAAGGCAAGGGATACTCGAACCCTCAAGAGACCCAGTACTTC. Translating gives CASSQGKGYSNPQETQYF.